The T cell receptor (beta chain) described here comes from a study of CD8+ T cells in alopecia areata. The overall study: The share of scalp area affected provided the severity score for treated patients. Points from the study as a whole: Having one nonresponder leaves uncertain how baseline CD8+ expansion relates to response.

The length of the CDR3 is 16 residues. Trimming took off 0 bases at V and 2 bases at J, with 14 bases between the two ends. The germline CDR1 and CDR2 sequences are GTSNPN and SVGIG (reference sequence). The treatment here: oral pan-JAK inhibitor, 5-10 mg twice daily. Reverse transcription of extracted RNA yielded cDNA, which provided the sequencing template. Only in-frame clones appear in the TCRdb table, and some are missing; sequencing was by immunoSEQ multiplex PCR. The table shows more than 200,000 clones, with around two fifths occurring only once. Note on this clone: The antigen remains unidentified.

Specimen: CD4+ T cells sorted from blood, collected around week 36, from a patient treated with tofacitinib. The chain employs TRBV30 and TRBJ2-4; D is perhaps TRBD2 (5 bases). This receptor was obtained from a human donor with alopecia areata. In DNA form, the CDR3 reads TGTGCCTGGAGTGTACCCTTCCGAGGGACCAAAAACATTCAGTACTTC. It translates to CAWSVPFRGTKNIQYF. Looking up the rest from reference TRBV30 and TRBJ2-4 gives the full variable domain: SQTIHQWPATLVQPVGSPLSLECTVEGTSNPNLYWYRQAAGRGLQLLFYSVGIGQISSEVPQNLSASRPQDRQFILSSKKLLLSDSGFYLCAWSVPFRGTKNIQYFGAGTRLSVL.